These 4 T cell receptor beta chains originate from one sample sequenced in a study of blood T cell repertoires in COVID-19. The protocol was immunoSEQ multiplex PCR, while the TCRdb copy is restricted to in-frame clones and leaves out a portion. This sample carries about 78,000 clones, over 75% of them seen once, and the ten largest clones take less than 0.85%. Sequences were obtained from peripheral blood. These receptors all come from a woman at least 80 years old with acute or convalescent COVID-19.

The chain combines TRBV25-1 with TRBJ1-1, with D possibly being TRBD1 (6 bases). The CDR3 has 15 residues. V shed 3 bases and J shed 1 base, with 12 bases lying between them. Germline CDR1 reads MGHDK; CDR2 reads SYGVNS. The CDR3 DNA reads as TGTGCCAGCAGTGACCCGGGACAAGGGAACACTGAAGCTTTCTTT. It is translated as CASSDPGQGNTEAFF.

This chain joins TRBV7-3 and TRBJ2-1; D is perhaps TRBD1 (6 bases). Trimming took 3 bases from V and 12 from J, leaving 15 bases between them. The CDR3 has 13 residues. Germline V lookup: CDR1 SGHTA, CDR2 FQGTGA. The CDR3 protein is CASSFEHTGLQFF. In DNA, the CDR3 is TGTGCCAGCAGCTTTGAACATACAGGGCTGCAGTTCTTC.

This rearrangement joins TRBV7-2 to TRBJ2-7; 10 bases fit TRBD2. The CDR3 has 15 amino acids. Germline V CDR1 and CDR2: SGHTA, FQGNSA. Unmatched junction bases numbered 6, after V lost 4 bases and J lost 3 bases. The CDR3 DNA reads TGTGCCAGCAGCTCAGATAGCGGGGGGAACTACGAGCAGTACTTC. It yields the protein CASSSDSGGNYEQYF. The full variable domain, with the rest looked up from reference TRBV7-2 and TRBJ2-7, is GAGVSQSPSNKVTEKGKDVELRCDPISGHTALYWYRQSLGQGLEFLIYFQGNSAPDKSGLPSDRFSAERTGGSVSTLTIQRTQQEDSAVYLCASSSDSGGNYEQYFGPGTRLTVT.

V is TRBV5-1 and J is TRBJ1-4; D is unclear. Looked up from germline, CDR1 is SGHRS and CDR2 is YFSETQ. The CDR3 is made up of 15 amino acids. V was shortened by 0 bases and J by 5 bases, with 11 bases between the two germline ends. CDR3 sequence reads: CASSLALAMNEKLFF. The CDR3 DNA reads as TGCGCCAGCAGCTTGGCCTTAGCCATGAATGAAAAACTGTTTTTT.